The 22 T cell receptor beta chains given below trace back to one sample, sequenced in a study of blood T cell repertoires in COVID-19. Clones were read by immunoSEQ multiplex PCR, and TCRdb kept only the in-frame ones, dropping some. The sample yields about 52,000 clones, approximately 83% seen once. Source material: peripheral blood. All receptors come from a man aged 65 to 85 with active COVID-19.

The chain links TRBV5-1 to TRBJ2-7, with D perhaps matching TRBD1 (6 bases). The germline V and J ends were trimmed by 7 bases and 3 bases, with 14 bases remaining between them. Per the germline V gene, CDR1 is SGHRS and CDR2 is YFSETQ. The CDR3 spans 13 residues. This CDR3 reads CASRQDRYYEQYF. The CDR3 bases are TGCGCCAGCCGACAGGATCGATACTACGAGCAGTACTTC.

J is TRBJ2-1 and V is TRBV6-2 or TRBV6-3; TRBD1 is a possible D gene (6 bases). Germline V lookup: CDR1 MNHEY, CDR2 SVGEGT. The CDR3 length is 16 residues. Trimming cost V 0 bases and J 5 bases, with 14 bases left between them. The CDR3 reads CASSYSRTAKDNEQFF. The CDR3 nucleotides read TGTGCCAGCAGTTACTCCCGGACAGCGAAGGACAATGAGCAGTTCTTC.

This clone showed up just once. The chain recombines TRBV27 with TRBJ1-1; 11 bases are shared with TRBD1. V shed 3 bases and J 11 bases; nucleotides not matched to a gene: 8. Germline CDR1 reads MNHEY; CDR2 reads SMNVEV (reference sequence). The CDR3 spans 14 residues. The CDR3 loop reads CASSFLGQGAWAFF. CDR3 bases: TGTGCCAGCAGTTTCCTTGGACAGGGGGCCTGGGCTTTCTTT.

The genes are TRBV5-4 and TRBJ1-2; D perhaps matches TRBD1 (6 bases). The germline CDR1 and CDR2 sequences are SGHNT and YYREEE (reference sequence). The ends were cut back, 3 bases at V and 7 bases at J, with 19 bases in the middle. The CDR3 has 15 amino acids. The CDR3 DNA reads TGTGCCAGCAGCTCCCGACAGGAGCGGAGATCTGGCTACACCTTC. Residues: CASSSRQERRSGYTF.

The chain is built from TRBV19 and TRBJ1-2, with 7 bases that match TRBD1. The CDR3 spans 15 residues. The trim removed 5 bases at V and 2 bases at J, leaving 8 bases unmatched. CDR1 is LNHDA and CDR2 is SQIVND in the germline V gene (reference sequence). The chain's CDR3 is CASSSRDSINYGYTF. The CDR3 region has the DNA TGTGCCAGTAGTTCCCGGGACAGTATCAACTATGGCTACACCTTC.

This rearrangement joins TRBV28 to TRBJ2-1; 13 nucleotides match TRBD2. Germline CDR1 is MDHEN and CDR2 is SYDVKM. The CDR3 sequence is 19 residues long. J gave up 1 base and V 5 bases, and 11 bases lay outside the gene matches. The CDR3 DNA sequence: TGTGCCAGCAGTCTTACTAGCGGGGGGGCCGGAGGTTCCTACAATGAGCAGTTCTTC. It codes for CASSLTSGGAGGSYNEQFF.

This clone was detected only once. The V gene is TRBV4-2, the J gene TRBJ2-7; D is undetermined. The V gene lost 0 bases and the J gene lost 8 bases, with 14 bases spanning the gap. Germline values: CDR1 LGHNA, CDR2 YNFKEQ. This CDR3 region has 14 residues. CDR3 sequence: CASSQDGQDAQQYF. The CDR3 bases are TGTGCCAGCAGCCAAGATGGGCAGGATGCTCAGCAGTACTTC.

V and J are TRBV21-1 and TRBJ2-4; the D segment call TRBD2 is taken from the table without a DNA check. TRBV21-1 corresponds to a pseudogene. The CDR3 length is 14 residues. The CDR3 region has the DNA TGTGCCAGCAGCTTTAGGCGGGGCAAAAACATTCAGTACTTC. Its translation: CASSFRRGKNIQYF.

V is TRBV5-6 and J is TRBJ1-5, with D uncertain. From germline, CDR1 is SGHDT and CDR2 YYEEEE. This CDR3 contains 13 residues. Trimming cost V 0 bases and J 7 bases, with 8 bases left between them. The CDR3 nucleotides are TGTGCCAGCAGCTTGGGTCCGGTGCAGCCCCAGCATTTT. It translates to CASSLGPVQPQHF.

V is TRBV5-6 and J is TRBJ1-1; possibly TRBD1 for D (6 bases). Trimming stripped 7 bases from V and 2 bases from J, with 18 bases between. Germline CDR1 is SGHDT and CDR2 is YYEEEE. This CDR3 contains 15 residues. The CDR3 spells CASPAPRGFNTEAFF. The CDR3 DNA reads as TGTGCCAGCCCCGCCCCGAGGGGGTTTAACACTGAAGCTTTCTTT.

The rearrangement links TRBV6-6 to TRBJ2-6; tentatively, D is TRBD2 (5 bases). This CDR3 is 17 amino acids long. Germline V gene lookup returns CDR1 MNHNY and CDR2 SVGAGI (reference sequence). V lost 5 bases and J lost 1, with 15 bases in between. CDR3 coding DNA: TGTGCCAGCAGTCTAGCAGTACTTAGGTCTGGGGCCAACGTCCTGACTTTC. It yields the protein CASSLAVLRSGANVLTF.

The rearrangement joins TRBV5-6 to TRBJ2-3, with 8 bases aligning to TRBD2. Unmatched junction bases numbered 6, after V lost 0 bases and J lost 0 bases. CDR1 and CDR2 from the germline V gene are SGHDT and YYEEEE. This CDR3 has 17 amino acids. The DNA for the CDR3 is TGTGCCAGCAGCTTGGACGGCGGGGGGTCTAGCACAGATACGCAGTATTTT. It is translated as CASSLDGGGSSTDTQYF.

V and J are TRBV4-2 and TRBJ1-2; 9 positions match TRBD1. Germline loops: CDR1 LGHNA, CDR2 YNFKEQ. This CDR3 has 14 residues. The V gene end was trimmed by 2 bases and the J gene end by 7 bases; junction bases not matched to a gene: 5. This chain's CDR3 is CASSQTDRGAGYTF. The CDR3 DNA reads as TGTGCCAGCAGCCAAACGGACAGGGGAGCTGGCTACACCTTC.

The DNA for the CDR3 is TGTGCCAGCAGCTCGGGACAGGGGTTCTCCTACGAGCAGTACTTC. Protein sequence: CASSSGQGFSYEQYF. The chain has TRBV11-3 and TRBJ2-7, with TRBD1 matching over 10 bases. Trimming at V came to 4 bases and at J to 0 bases, leaving 3 bases not matched to a gene. The CDR3 sequence is 15 residues long. Per germline, CDR1 SGHNT and CDR2 YENEEA.

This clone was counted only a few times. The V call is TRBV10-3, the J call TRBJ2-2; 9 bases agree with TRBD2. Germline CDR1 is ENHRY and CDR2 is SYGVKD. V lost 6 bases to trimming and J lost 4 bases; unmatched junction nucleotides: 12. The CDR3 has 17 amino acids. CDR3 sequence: CAISGLSAGGPTGELFF. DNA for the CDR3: TGTGCCATCAGCGGACTAAGCGCGGGGGGGCCCACCGGGGAGCTGTTTTTT.

For the CDR3, the DNA is TGCAGCGTTGAAGCGATAGGGAGGTACCAAGAGACCCAGTACTTC. Amino acids: CSVEAIGRYQETQYF. V usage is TRBV29-1 and J usage is TRBJ2-5; D perhaps matches TRBD2 (6 bases). Germline V CDR1 and CDR2: SQVTM, ANQGSEA. V lost 1 base and J 0 bases, leaving 12 bases between the germline ends. The CDR3 length is 15 residues. The variable domain in full, completed from reference TRBV29-1 and TRBJ2-5, reads SAVISQKPSRDICQRGTSLTIQCQVDSQVTMMFWYRQQPGQSLTLIATANQGSEATYESGFVIDKFPISRPNLTFSTLTVSNMSPEDSSIYLCSVEAIGRYQETQYFGPGTRLLVL.

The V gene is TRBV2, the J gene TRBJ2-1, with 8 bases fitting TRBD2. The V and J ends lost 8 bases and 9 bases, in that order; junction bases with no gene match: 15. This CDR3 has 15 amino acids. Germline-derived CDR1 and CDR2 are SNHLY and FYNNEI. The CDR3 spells CASRLLAAAVGEQFF. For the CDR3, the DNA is TGTGCCAGCCGGTTACTAGCGGCCGCCGTGGGTGAGCAGTTCTTC.

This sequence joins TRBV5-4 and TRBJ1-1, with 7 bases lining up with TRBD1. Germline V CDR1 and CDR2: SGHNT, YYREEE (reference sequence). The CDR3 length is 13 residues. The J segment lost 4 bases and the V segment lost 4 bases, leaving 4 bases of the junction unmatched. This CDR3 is CASSLEGATEAFF. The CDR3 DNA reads TGTGCCAGCAGCCTGGAGGGGGCCACTGAAGCTTTCTTT.

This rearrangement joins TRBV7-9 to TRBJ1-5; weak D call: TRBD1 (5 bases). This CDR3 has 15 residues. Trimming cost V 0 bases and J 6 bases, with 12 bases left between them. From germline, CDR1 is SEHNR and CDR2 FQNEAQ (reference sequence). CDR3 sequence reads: CASSLAAGAGQPQHF. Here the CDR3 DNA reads TGTGCCAGCAGCTTAGCGGCTGGGGCAGGTCAGCCCCAGCATTTT.

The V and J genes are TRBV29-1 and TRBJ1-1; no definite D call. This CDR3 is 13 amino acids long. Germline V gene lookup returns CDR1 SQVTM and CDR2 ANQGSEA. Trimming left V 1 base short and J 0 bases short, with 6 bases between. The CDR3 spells CSVEGRMNTEAFF. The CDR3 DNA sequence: TGCAGCGTTGAAGGGCGGATGAACACTGAAGCTTTCTTT.

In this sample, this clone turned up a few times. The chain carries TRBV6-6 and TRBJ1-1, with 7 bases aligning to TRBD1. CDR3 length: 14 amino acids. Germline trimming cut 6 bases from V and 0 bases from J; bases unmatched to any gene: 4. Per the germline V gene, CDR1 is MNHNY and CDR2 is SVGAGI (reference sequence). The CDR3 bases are TGTGCCAGCAGCCGAGGGGGCCTGAACACTGAAGCTTTCTTT. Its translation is CASSRGGLNTEAFF.

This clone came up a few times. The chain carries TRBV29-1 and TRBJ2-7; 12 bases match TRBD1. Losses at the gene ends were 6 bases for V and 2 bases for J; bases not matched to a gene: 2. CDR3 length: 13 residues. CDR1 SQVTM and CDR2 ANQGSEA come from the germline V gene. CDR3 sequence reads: CSVGDRGPYEQYF. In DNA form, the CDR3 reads TGCAGCGTAGGGGACAGGGGGCCCTACGAGCAGTACTTC.